The T cell receptor beta chain described here comes from a study of human T cells and chemical hapten exposure. Study background: For the roughly 26-week duration of the study, patients were given weekly doses of diphenylcyclopropenone on the scalp. There were per-sample TCR yield variations, arising mainly from small pooled library volume differences. DPC 0.01% went on the upper back by patch test, with reading at 6 days.

Germline V gene data show CDR1 as SQVTM and CDR2 as ANQGSEA. CDR3 length: 13 amino acids. V was pared by 5 bases and J by 0 bases, with 10 bases between. Time point here: pre-sensitization, week 0. The treatment is: therapeutic diphenylcyclopropenone sensitization with weekly scalp DPC. It was the library that attached unique molecular identifiers to individual cDNA molecules. MiXCR, run by TCRdb on the RACE reads, gives a single entry per CDR3 protein. The sample contains approximately 320,000 distinct CDR3 sequences, around 5.5% of which appear only once. Material: whole blood, obtained in connection with sensitization to the hapten diphenylcyclopropenone (DPC). The rearrangement joins TRBV29-1 to TRBJ1-1; a weak D match, TRBD1 (6 bases). This TCR derives from a young woman with alopecia areata. Some clones in this sample may be carry-over from other donors' samples. The CDR3 coding sequence is TGCAGCGTTCCCACAGGGCTGAACACTGAAGCTTTCTTT. Its protein is CSVPTGLNTEAFF.